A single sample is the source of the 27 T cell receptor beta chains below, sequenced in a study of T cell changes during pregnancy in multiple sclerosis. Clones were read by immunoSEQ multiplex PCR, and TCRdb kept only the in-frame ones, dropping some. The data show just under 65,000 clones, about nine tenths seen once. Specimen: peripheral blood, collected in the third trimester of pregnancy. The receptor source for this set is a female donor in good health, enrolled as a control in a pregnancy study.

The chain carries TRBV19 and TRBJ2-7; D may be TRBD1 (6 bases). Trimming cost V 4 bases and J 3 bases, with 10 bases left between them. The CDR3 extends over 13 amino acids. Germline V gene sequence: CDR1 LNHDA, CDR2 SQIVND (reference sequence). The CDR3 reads CASSTTDSYEQYF. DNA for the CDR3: TGTGCCAGTAGTACCACGGACAGCTACGAGCAGTACTTC.

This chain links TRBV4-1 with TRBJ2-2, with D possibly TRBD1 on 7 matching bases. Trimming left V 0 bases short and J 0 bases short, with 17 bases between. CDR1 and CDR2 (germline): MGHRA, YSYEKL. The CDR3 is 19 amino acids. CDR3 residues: CASSQETNAGQTNTGELFF. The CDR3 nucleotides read TGCGCCAGCAGCCAAGAAACCAATGCGGGACAGACGAACACCGGGGAGCTGTTTTTT.

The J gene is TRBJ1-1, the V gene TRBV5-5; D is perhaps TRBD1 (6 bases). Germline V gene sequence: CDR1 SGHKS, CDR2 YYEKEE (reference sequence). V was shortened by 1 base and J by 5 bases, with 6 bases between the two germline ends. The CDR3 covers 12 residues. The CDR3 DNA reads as TGTGCCAGCAGCTTGACAGGGACTGAAGCTTTCTTT. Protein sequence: CASSLTGTEAFF.

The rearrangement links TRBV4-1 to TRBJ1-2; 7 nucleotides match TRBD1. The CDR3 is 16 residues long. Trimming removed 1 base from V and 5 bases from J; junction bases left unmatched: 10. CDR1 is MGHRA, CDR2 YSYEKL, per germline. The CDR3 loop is CASSQVSRTGIYGYTF. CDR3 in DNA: TGCGCCAGCAGCCAAGTCTCTCGGACAGGAATTTATGGCTACACCTTC.

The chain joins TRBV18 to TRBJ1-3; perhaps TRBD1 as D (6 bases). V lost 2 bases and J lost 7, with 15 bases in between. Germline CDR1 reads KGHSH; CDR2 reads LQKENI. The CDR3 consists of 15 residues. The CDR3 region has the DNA TGTGCCAGCTCACCAGTTGCAGGGGCAGGGAACACCATATATTTT. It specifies CASSPVAGAGNTIYF.

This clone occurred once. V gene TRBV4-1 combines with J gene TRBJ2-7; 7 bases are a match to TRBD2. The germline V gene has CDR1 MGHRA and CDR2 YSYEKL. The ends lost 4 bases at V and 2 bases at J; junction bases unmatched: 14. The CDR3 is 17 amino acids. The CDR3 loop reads CASSPPRELRETYEQYF. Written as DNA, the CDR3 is TGCGCCAGCAGCCCCCCGAGGGAGTTGCGGGAGACCTACGAGCAGTACTTC.

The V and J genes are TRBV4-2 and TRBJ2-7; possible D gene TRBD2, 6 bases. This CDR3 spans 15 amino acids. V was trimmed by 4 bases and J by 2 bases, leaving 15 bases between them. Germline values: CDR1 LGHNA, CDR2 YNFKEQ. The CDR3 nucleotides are TGTGCCAGCAGCCCCCGCGGGGAATACCCCTACGAGCAGTACTTC. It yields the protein CASSPRGEYPYEQYF.

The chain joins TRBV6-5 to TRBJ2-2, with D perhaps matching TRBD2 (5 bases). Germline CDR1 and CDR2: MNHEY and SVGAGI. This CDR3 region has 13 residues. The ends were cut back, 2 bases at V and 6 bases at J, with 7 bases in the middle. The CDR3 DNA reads TGTGCCAGCAGTTACACCGGGGCCGGGGAGCTGTTTTTT. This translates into CASSYTGAGELFF.

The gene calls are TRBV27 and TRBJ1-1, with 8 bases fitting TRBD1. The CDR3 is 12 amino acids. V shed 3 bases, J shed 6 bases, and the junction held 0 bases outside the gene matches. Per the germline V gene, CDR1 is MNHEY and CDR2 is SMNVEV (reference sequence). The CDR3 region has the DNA TGTGCCAGCAGTTTGACAGGGGCTGAAGCTTTCTTT. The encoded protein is CASSLTGAEAFF.

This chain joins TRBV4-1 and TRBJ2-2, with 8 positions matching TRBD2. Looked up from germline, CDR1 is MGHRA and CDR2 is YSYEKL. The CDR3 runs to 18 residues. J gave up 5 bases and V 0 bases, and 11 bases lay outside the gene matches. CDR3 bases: TGCGCCAGCAGCCAAGATAGGACAGCGGGGGTAGGGACCGGGGAGCTGTTTTTT. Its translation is CASSQDRTAGVGTGELFF.

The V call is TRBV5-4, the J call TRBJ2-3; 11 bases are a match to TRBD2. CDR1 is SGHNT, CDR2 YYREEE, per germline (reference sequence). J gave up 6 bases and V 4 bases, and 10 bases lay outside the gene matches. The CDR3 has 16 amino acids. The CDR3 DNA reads TGTGCCAGCAGCGCAACTAGCGGGGGCCTGGTGGATACGCAGTATTTT. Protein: CASSATSGGLVDTQYF.

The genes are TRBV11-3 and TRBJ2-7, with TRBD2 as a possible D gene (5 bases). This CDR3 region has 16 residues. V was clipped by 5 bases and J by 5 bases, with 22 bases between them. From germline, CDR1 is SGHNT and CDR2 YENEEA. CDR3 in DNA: TGTGCCAGCAGCGCGGCGAGGTTTGGAGGTGACGACGAGCAGTACTTC. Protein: CASSAARFGGDDEQYF.

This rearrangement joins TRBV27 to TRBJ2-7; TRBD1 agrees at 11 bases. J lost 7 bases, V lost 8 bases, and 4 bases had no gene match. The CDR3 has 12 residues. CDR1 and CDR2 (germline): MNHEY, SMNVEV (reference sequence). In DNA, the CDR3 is TGTGCCAGCGGGACAGGGGGGAGAGAGCAGTACTTC. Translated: CASGTGGREQYF.

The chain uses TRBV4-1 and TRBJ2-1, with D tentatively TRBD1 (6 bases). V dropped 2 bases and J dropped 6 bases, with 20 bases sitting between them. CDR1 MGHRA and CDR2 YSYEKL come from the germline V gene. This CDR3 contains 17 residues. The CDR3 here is CASSQRPYRELTNEQFF. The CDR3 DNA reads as TGCGCCAGCAGCCAACGCCCCTACAGGGAACTTACCAATGAGCAGTTCTTC.

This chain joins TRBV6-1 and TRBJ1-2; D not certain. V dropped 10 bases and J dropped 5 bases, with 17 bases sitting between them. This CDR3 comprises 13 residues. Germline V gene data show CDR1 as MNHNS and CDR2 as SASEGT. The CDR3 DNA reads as TGTGCCACTCACACCGGGGTCCTATATGGCTACACCTTC. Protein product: CATHTGVLYGYTF.

The DNA for the CDR3 is TGTGCCAGCAGCTCAGGTGGGACTTTTAACACTGAAGCTTTCTTT. Protein: CASSSGGTFNTEAFF. The chain employs TRBV7-9 and TRBJ1-1; possible D gene TRBD1, 5 bases. The germline V gene encodes CDR1 SEHNR and CDR2 FQNEAQ (reference sequence). V was cut by 4 bases and J by 2 bases, with 14 bases left in between. CDR3 length: 15 amino acids.

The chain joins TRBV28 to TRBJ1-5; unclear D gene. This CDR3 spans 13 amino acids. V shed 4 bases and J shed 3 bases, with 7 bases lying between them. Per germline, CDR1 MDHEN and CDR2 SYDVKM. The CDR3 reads CASSSRFNQPQHF. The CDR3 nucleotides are TGTGCCAGCAGTTCCAGGTTCAATCAGCCCCAGCATTTT.

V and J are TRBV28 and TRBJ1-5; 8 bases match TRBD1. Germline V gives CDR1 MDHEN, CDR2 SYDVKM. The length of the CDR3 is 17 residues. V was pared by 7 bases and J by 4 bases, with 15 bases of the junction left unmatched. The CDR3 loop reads CASISGQGGWLNQPQHF. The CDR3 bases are TGTGCCAGCATCTCAGGACAGGGAGGGTGGTTGAATCAGCCCCAGCATTTT.

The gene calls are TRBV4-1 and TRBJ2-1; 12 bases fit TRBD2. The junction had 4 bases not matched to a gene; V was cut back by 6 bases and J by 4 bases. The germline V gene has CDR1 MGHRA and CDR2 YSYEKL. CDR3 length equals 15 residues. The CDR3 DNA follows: TGCGCCAGCAGTCTAACTAGCGGGGGGTACAATGAGCAGTTCTTC. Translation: CASSLTSGGYNEQFF.

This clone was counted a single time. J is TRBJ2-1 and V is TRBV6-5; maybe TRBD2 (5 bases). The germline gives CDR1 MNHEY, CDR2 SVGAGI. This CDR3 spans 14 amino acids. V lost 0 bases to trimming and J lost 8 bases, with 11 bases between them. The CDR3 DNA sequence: TGTGCCAGCAGTTACTCGGGAGTCGGCTATGAGCAGTTCTTC. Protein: CASSYSGVGYEQFF.

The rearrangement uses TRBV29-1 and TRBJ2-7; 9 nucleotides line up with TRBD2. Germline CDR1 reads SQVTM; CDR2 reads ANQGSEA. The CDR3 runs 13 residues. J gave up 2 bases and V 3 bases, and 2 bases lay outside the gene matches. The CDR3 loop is CSVEREGTYEQYF. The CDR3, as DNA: TGCAGCGTTGAGCGGGAGGGCACCTACGAGCAGTACTTC.

CDR3 DNA sequence: TGCGCCAGCAGCTTGGGAGGCGTCTCTGGAAACACCATATATTTT. As protein: CASSLGGVSGNTIYF. V usage is TRBV5-1 and J usage is TRBJ1-3; D unclear. Germline V gives CDR1 SGHRS, CDR2 YFSETQ. V lost 0 bases and J 0 bases, leaving 7 bases between the germline ends. The CDR3 is 15 amino acids.

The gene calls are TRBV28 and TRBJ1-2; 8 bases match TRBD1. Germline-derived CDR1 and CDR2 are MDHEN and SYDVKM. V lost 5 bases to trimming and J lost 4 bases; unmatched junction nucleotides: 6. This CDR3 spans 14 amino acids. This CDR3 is CASSHGTGPYGYTF. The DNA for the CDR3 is TGTGCCAGCAGTCACGGGACAGGTCCCTATGGCTACACCTTC.

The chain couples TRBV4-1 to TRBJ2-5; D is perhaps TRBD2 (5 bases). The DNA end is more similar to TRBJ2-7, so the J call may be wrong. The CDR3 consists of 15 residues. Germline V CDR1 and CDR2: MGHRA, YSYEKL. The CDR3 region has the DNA TGCGCCAGCAGCCAAGACGAGGGTACGTCCTACGAGCAGTACTTC. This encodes CASSQDEGTSYEQYF.

Here the CDR3 reads CASSSSPGYGYTF. As DNA, the CDR3 is TGTGCCAGCAGTTCATCCCCCGGCTATGGCTACACCTTC. J is TRBJ1-2 and V is TRBV6-6; D not resolved. The CDR3 contains 13 residues. Germline V gene lookup returns CDR1 MNHNY and CDR2 SVGAGI (reference sequence). With 4 bases removed from V and 4 bases from J, the gap between germline ends came to 10 bases.

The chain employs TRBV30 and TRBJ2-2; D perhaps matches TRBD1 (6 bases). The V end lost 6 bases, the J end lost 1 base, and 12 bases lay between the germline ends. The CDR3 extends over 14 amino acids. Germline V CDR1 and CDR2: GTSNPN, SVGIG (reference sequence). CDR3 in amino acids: CACMGQRNTGELFF. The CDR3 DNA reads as TGTGCCTGCATGGGACAACGGAACACCGGGGAGCTGTTTTTT.

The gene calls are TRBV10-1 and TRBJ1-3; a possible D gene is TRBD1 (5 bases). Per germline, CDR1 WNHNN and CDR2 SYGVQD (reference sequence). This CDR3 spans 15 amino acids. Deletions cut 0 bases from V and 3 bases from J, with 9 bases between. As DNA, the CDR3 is TGCGCCAGCAGTGAGTCGGCAGGGATTGGAAACACCATATATTTT. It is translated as CASSESAGIGNTIYF.